The entry below gives a single TCR beta chain sequence along with its context. One junction end does not reproduce the germline sequence, and a read error may be involved. CDR1 and CDR2 (germline): SGHRS, YFSETQ. The CDR3 runs 13 residues. The sample is drawn from a study of control samples from healthy donors and cancer patients. Here immunoSEQ multiplex PCR was the method, and the copy in TCRdb shows in-frame clones only, minus some. Here the sample spans 150,000 to 200,000 clones, just over 90% being singletons. This chain uses TRBV5-1 with TRBJ2-1, with D possibly TRBD2 on 8 matching bases. Sample: blood. This sequence was found in a man younger than 40 in good health. CDR3 sequence reads: CASSYISGTERFF. CDR3 coding DNA: TGCGCCAGCAGCTACATTAGCGGGACAGAGCGGTTCTTC.